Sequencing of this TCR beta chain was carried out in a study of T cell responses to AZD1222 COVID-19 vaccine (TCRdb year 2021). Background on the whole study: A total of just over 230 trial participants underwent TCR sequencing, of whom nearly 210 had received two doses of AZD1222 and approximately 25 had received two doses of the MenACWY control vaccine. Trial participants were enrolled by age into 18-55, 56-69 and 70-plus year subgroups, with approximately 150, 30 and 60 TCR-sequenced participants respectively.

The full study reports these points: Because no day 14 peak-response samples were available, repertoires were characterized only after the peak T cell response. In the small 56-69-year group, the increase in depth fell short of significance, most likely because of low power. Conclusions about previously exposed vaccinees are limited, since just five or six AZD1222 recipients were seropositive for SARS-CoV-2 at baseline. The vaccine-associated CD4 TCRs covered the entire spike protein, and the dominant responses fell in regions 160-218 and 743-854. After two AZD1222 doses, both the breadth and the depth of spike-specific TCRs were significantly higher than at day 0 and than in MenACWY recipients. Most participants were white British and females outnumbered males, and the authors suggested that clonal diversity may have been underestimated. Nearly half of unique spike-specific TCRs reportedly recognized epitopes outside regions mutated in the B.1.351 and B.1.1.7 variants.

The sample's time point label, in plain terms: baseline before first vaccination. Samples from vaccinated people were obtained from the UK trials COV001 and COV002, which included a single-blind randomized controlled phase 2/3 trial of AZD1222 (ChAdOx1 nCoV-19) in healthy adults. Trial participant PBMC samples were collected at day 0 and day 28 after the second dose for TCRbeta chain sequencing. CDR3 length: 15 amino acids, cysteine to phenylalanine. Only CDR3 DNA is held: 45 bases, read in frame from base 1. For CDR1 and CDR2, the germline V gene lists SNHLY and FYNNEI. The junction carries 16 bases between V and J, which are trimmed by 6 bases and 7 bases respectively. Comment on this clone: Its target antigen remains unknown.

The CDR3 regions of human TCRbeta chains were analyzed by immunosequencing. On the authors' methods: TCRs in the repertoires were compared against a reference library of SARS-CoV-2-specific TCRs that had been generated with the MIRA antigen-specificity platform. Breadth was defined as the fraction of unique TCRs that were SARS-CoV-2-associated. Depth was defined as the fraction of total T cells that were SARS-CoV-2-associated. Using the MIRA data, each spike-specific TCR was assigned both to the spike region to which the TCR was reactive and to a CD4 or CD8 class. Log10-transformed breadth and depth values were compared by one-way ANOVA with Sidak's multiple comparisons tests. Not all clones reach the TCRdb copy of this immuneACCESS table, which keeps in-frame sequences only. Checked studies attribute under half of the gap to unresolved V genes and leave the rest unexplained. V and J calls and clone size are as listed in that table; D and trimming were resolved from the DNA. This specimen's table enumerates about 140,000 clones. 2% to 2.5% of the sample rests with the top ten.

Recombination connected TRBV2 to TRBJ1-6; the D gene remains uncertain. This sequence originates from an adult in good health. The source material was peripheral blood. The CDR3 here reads CASRGSRNLNSPLHF. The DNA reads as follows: TGTGCCAGCAGGGGTTCCAGGAACCTAAATTCACCCCTCCACTTT.